This TCR beta chain comes out of a study of blood T cell repertoires in COVID-19. Study-wide background: From T cells, B-cell-depleted T cells, or PBMCs came the material, which was cDNA or gDNA.

Original processing notes: Estimated nucleated cell counts came from reference gene primer amplification. Profiling relied on immunoSEQ multiplex PCR, and the TCRdb table lists in-frame clones only, not all of them. V and J calls and clone size are as listed in that table; D and trimming were resolved from the DNA. Here the sample spans approximately 150,000 clones, about 79% being singletons. Trimming took 3 bases from V and 5 from J, leaving 10 bases between them. This CDR3 has 13 residues. CDR1 and CDR2 from the germline V gene are SEHNR and FQNEAQ (reference sequence). Sequencing was performed on peripheral blood. The TCR was taken from a man in his fifties or sixties with active or convalescent COVID-19. The rearrangement links TRBV7-9 to TRBJ1-2, with D unresolved. The CDR3 protein is CASSFPGKYGYTF. The CDR3 DNA reads TGTGCCAGCAGCTTCCCAGGAAAGTATGGCTACACCTTC.